The 23 T cell receptor beta chains below come from one sample, sequenced in a study of cytomegalovirus exposure and HLA in healthy donors. This PCR relied on a set of 60 Vbeta primers and 13 Jbeta primers. The data were produced by immunoSEQ multiplex PCR, yet TCRdb's version contains in-frame clones alone and is incomplete. The sample carries approximately 170,000 clones, about 63% recorded once. Material for sequencing was PBMCs. The origin of the receptors is a woman aged 40 to 49 in good health and CMV-seropositive.

The chain carries TRBV6-5 and TRBJ2-7; 9 bases are shared with TRBD2. With V trimmed by 5 bases and J by 3 bases, 8 bases remained unmatched. The CDR3 runs 15 residues. From germline, CDR1 is MNHEY and CDR2 SVGAGI. The CDR3 protein is CASSLQAGGGYEQYF. The CDR3 coding sequence is TGTGCCAGCAGTCTTCAAGCGGGAGGTGGCTACGAGCAGTACTTC.

The rearrangement joins TRBV23-1 to TRBJ1-3, with D possibly TRBD1 on 5 matching bases. TRBV23-1 is designated an ORF whose function remains uncertain. V was clipped by 0 bases and J by 0 bases, with 12 bases between them. This CDR3 comprises 17 residues. CDR3 coding DNA: TGCGCCAGCAGTCAATCTTGTACAGGCCTCTCTGGAAACACCATATATTTT. Translated: CASSQSCTGLSGNTIYF.

The rearrangement uses TRBV14 and TRBJ1-1, with D unresolved. V lost 0 bases, J lost 0 bases, and 8 bases lay in between. The V gene's germline CDR1 is SGHDN and CDR2 FVKESK. The CDR3 is made up of 15 amino acids. This chain's CDR3 is CASSQDRSMNTEAFF. CDR3 nucleotide sequence: TGTGCCAGCAGCCAAGACCGGAGCATGAACACTGAAGCTTTCTTT.

This clone turned up a few times. This rearrangement joins TRBV28 to TRBJ2-7; D is uncertain. The CDR3 length is 12 residues. Trimming stripped 8 bases from V and 3 bases from J, with 11 bases between. In germline, CDR1 is MDHEN, CDR2 SYDVKM. The CDR3, as DNA: TGTGCCAGCCTGTCGAGTCGCTACGAGCAGTACTTC. Its protein product is CASLSSRYEQYF.

This clone was seen a handful of times. The chain couples TRBV29-1 to TRBJ2-3; D is uncertain. The germline gives CDR1 SQVTM, CDR2 ANQGSEA. The V end lost 3 bases, the J end lost 4 bases, and 5 bases lay between the germline ends. The CDR3 contains 11 residues. In nucleotides, the CDR3 is TGCAGCGTTGACTCCTCAGATACGCAGTATTTT. Amino acid sequence: CSVDSSDTQYF.

The chain links TRBV6-5 to TRBJ1-4, with 9 nucleotides matching TRBD1. This CDR3 has 15 amino acids. Germline CDR1 MNHEY, CDR2 SVGAGI. J lost 8 bases, V lost 5 bases, and 9 bases had no gene match. The CDR3 nucleotides read TGTGCCAGCAGTCTGGACAGGGGCAACGACGAAAAACTGTTTTTT. Translation gives CASSLDRGNDEKLFF.

This clone was detected once. The chain employs TRBV2 and TRBJ2-2; D might be TRBD2 (5 bases). Germline CDR1 and CDR2: SNHLY and FYNNEI. V was cut by 0 bases and J by 3 bases, with 11 bases left in between. The CDR3 is made up of 16 amino acids. The CDR3 DNA is TGTGCCAGCAGTGAAGCGAGGGCTGGGCACACCGGGGAGCTGTTTTTT. Its protein product is CASSEARAGHTGELFF.

Worth noting for this clone: Likely a read error: the CDR3 ends without its conserved phenylalanine or tryptophan. This chain joins TRBV29-1 and TRBJ1-1; TRBD1 aligns across 8 bases. The CDR3 length is 14 residues. CDR1 SQVTM and CDR2 ANQGSEA come from the germline V gene. Unmatched junction bases numbered 10, after V lost 6 bases and J lost 4 bases. The CDR3 region has the DNA TGCAGCGTGGCGGACAGGGAGTTTAGCACTGAAGCTTTCTCT. Translation: CSVADREFSTEAFS.

The chain combines TRBV6-1 with TRBJ2-3, with TRBD2 matching over 15 bases. Germline assignment: CDR1 MNHNS and CDR2 SASEGT. J gave up 4 bases and V 4 bases, and 3 bases lay outside the gene matches. CDR3 length equals 16 residues. CDR3 sequence: CASSVGLAGGADTQYF. CDR3 sequence (DNA): TGTGCCAGCAGTGTAGGACTAGCGGGAGGGGCAGATACGCAGTATTTT.

This clone was recorded once. V and J are TRBV13 and TRBJ2-7; TRBD2 aligns across 8 bases. Trimming cost V 3 bases and J 3 bases; bases outside gene matches: 4. This CDR3 is 14 amino acids long. Germline values: CDR1 PRHDT, CDR2 FYEKMQ (reference sequence). CDR3 in amino acids: CASSFVLADYEQYF. The DNA for the CDR3 is TGTGCCAGCAGCTTTGTACTAGCGGACTACGAGCAGTACTTC. Together with reference TRBV13 and TRBJ2-7, the CDR3 gives the full variable domain: AAGVIQSPRHLIKEKRETATLKCYPIPRHDTVYWYQQGPGQDPQFLISFYEKMQSDKGSIPDRFSAQQFSDYHSELNMSSLELGDSALYFCASSFVLADYEQYFGPGTRLTVT.

The chain combines TRBV29-1 with TRBJ1-2, with D possibly being TRBD1 (5 bases). This CDR3 is built from 11 residues. Trimming left V 7 bases short and J 7 bases short, with 13 bases between. Germline V gene data show CDR1 as SQVTM and CDR2 as ANQGSEA. The CDR3 region has the DNA TGCAGCGCTTCTCGGGGGGGTGGCTACACCTTC. Translated: CSASRGGGYTF.

The chain links TRBV7-3 to TRBJ2-2; 7 bases align to TRBD2. CDR3 length: 14 amino acids. Germline CDR1 is SGHTA and CDR2 is FQGTGA. The V segment lost 5 bases and the J segment 2 bases; nucleotides outside the gene matches: 2. As DNA, the CDR3 is TGTGCCAGCAGCCGGGACTACAACACCGGGGAGCTGTTTTTT. Encoded protein: CASSRDYNTGELFF. The entire variable domain, with the rest obtained from reference TRBV7-3 and TRBJ2-2, is as follows: GAGVSQTPSNKVTEKGKYVELRCDPISGHTALYWYRQSLGQGPEFLIYFQGTGAADDSGLPNDRFFAVRPEGSVSTLKIQRTERGDSAVYLCASSRDYNTGELFFGEGSRLTVL.

The chain combines TRBV5-4 with TRBJ1-6; D not resolved. The V end lost 0 bases, the J end lost 7 bases, and 8 bases lay between the germline ends. Germline CDR1 SGHNT, CDR2 YYREEE (reference sequence). The CDR3 loop spans 14 amino acids. CDR3 sequence (DNA): TGTGCCAGCAGCTTGGAACGGGGAAATTCACCCCTCCACTTT. Its protein is CASSLERGNSPLHF.

CDR3: CASSPSSGGSYEQYF. The CDR3 bases are TGCGCCAGCAGCCCCTCTAGCGGGGGCTCCTACGAGCAGTACTTC. The genes are TRBV4-1 and TRBJ2-5; 10 bases match TRBD2. The J call may not be correct, given that the DNA end is closer to TRBJ2-7. CDR1 MGHRA and CDR2 YSYEKL come from the germline V gene. The CDR3 runs to 15 residues.

This chain joins TRBV6-1 and TRBJ2-3; D may be TRBD2 (6 bases). In germline, CDR1 is MNHNS, CDR2 SASEGT. This CDR3 comprises 12 residues. Trimming pared 7 bases from V and 4 bases from J, leaving 9 bases between. This chain's CDR3 is CASKEGSDTQYF. DNA of the CDR3: TGTGCCAGCAAGGAGGGGTCAGATACGCAGTATTTT.

The rearrangement uses TRBV20-1 and TRBJ2-5, with D hard to call. V shed 6 bases and J shed 5 bases, with 10 bases lying between them. Germline loops: CDR1 DFQATT, CDR2 SNEGSKA (reference sequence). The CDR3 loop spans 11 amino acids. The CDR3 nucleotides are TGCAGTGCCTTCCTCGGGGAGACCCAGTACTTC. Translation gives CSAFLGETQYF.

The V and J genes are TRBV7-9 and TRBJ2-5, with D hard to call. Germline V gene sequence: CDR1 SEHNR, CDR2 FQNEAQ (reference sequence). Trimming pared 5 bases from V and 2 bases from J, leaving 9 bases between. The CDR3 has 13 residues. The CDR3 DNA reads as TGTGCCAGCAGCAAAGACTTTCAAGAGACCCAGTACTTC. It is translated as CASSKDFQETQYF. The full variable domain, in which reference TRBV7-9 and TRBJ2-5 provide the parts outside the CDR3, is DTGVSQNPRHKITKRGQNVTFRCDPISEHNRLYWYRQTLGQGPEFLTYFQNEAQLEKSRLLSDRFSAERPKGSFSTLEIQRTEQGDSAMYLCASSKDFQETQYFGPGTRLLVL.

This clone was observed a few times. The chain's CDR3 is CASSPGKAKNIQYF. The CDR3 DNA reads as TGTGCCAGCAGCCCGGGTAAAGCCAAAAACATTCAGTACTTC. This rearrangement joins TRBV12-1 to TRBJ2-4; no DNA check was done on the table's D call, TRBD2. TRBV12-1 is flagged as a pseudogene. CDR3 length equals 14 residues.

This sequence joins TRBV25-1 and TRBJ2-7, with 10 bases matching TRBD1. The length of the CDR3 is 15 residues. The ends lost 6 bases at V and 5 bases at J; junction bases unmatched: 10. Germline loops: CDR1 MGHDK, CDR2 SYGVNS. The CDR3 here is CASRRTGTGAHEQYF. The CDR3, as DNA: TGTGCCAGCAGAAGAACCGGGACAGGGGCCCACGAGCAGTACTTC.

The chain combines TRBV23-1 with TRBJ2-2; TRBD1 aligns across 9 bases. TRBV23-1 is an ORF; its function is uncertain. J gave up 8 bases and V 3 bases, and 10 bases lay outside the gene matches. The CDR3 spans 16 residues. Written as DNA, the CDR3 is TGCGCCAGCAGTCACCTCCCGGGACAGGGCAGAGGGGAGCTGTTTTTT. Its protein product is CASSHLPGQGRGELFF.

The V call is TRBV28, the J call TRBJ1-2; D gene ambiguous. This CDR3 comprises 16 residues. Per the germline V gene, CDR1 is MDHEN and CDR2 is SYDVKM. V was shortened by 1 base and J by 1 base, with 13 bases between the two germline ends. Here the CDR3 DNA reads TGTGCCAGCAGTTTATCACAGTCGAACCGTAACTATGGCTACACCTTC. Translating it yields CASSLSQSNRNYGYTF.

The rearrangement links TRBV7-2 to TRBJ2-1, with D unresolved. The CDR3 totals 14 residues. V was shortened by 2 bases and J by 4 bases, with 9 bases between the two germline ends. Germline V gene sequence: CDR1 SGHTA, CDR2 FQGNSA. The CDR3 protein is CASSLSTEYNEQFF. In DNA form, the CDR3 reads TGTGCCAGCAGCTTATCAACAGAGTACAATGAGCAGTTCTTC.

This clone was observed a few times. The chain is built from TRBV11-3 and TRBJ2-7, with TRBD1 matching over 12 bases. The germline gives CDR1 SGHNT, CDR2 YENEEA. J lost 6 bases, V lost 5 bases, and 5 bases had no gene match. This CDR3 is 14 amino acids long. CDR3 nucleotides: TGTGCCAGCAGCAAGGGACAGGGGGCGGGCGAGCAGTACTTC. It yields the protein CASSKGQGAGEQYF.